The rows below give T cell receptor beta chains drawn from one sample of a study of T cells in Graves' hyperthyroidism and ophthalmopathy. TCRdb re-called the multiplex PCR reads through MiXCR, storing one row per CDR3 protein. In the table there are approximately 360,000 distinct CDR3 sequences, approximately 15% of which are singletons. Material: blood. The receptors shown here come from a woman younger than 30 with Graves' hyperthyroidism that later progressed to Graves' ophthalmopathy. Both conserved end residues are trimmed from each CDR3. The D gene is left open where the match is weak. Size is omitted from some rows. Given values are once, few, many or a class for expanded clones.

clone size,D gene,J gene,CDR3 length,V gene,CDR3 protein
-,-,TRBJ2-7,13,TRBV7-8,ASSLQGFSNYEQY
many,TRBD2,TRBJ2-1,12,TRBV28,ASSRLAGDNEQF
many,TRBD1,TRBJ2-7,13,TRBV6-1,ASSSGRGSSYEQY
few,TRBD2,TRBJ2-5,14,TRBV3-1,ASSQATAGGLETQY
many,-,TRBJ2-1,8,TRBV2,ASSEVEQF
many,TRBD2,TRBJ2-5,9,TRBV2,ASSELAGSD
many,-,TRBJ2-1,9,TRBV6-1,ASRRNNEQF
-,-,TRBJ1-1,14,TRBV5-1,ASSLNTGRLYTEAF
few,-,TRBJ2-3,11,TRBV6-1,ASSPPPHGTQY
many,TRBD1,TRBJ1-2,13,TRBV5-1,ASSTWTGWNYGYT
-,TRBD1,TRBJ1-2,11,TRBV5-4,ASSLWDRDGYT
many,-,TRBJ2-7,11,TRBV20-1,SARRFRGDEQY
-,TRBD1,TRBJ2-6,14,TRBV10-2,ASSASGGTGANVLT
-,-,TRBJ2-7,11,TRBV7-9,ASSFDKIYEQY
many,-,TRBJ2-2,12,TRBV2,ASSEALNTGELF
-,TRBD1,TRBJ2-7,12,TRBV6-2/TRBV6-3,ASSYYRGRNEQY
-,-,TRBJ2-1,11,TRBV9,ASSVGLANEQF
many,TRBD2,TRBJ2-1,12,TRBV11-1,ASSPTSGIDEQF
few,-,TRBJ1-5,16,TRBV5-8,ASSLAVAVDWGNQPQH
few,TRBD1,TRBJ2-1,14,TRBV20-1,SAIKSTGTGGQKQG
many,TRBD2,TRBJ2-2,16,TRBV6-1,ASSELPYAGVWTGELF
many,TRBD2,TRBJ2-7,13,TRBV9,ASSSGSGSGDEQY
many,TRBD1,TRBJ2-3,16,TRBV28,ASSPTPPGQEGMGTQY
-,-,TRBJ1-2,10,TRBV12-3/TRBV12-4,ASTRDRRGHT
many,TRBD1,TRBJ1-4,12,TRBV20-1,SARDAGQVEKLF
-,TRBD2,TRBJ2-2,16,TRBV11-2,ASSLDLGSGGNTGELF
many,TRBD2,TRBJ2-1,12,TRBV2,ASSASGRPDEQF